This T cell receptor beta chain was observed in a study of T cells of healthy individuals. In this sample, this clonotype turned up many times. Germline V gives CDR1 SGHNT, CDR2 YYREEE (reference sequence). This CDR3 is 17 amino acids long. J lost 4 bases, V lost 4 bases, and 14 bases had no gene match. TCRdb reprocessed the 5' RACE reads via MiXCR and lists one record per CDR3 protein. This sample carries tens of thousands of distinct CDR3 sequences, 15% to 20% of them seen once, and the ten largest clones take around 5%. This chain links TRBV5-4 with TRBJ2-1; 7 bases fit TRBD2. The TCR originated in a human donor in good health. CDR3 nucleotides: TGTGCCAGCAGCCTATCCGGGCCTAGCGGACCTTACAATGAGCAGTTCTTC. The encoded protein is CASSLSGPSGPYNEQFF.